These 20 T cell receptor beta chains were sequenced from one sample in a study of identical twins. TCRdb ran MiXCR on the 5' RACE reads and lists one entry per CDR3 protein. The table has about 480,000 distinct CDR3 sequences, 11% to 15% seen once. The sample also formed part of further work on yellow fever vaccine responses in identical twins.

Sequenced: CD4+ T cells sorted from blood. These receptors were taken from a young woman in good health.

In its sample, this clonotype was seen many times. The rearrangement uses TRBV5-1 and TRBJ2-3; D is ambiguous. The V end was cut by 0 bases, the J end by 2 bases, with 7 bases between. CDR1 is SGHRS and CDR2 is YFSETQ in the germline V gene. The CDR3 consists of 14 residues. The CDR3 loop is CASSLAQITDTQYF. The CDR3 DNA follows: TGCGCCAGCAGCTTGGCACAGATCACAGATACGCAGTATTTT.

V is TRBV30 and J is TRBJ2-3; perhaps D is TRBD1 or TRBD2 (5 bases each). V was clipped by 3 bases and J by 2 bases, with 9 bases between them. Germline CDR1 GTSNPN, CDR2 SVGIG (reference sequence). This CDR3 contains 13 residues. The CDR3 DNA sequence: TGTGCCTGGAGGGCCGGGGCCACAGATACGCAGTATTTT. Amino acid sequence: CAWRAGATDTQYF.

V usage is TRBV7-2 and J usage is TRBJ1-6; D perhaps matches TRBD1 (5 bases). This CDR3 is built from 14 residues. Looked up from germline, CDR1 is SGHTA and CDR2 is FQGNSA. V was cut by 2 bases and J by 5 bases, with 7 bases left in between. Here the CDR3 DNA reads TGTGCCAGCAGCTTACGGGGGAATAATTCACCCCTCCACTTT. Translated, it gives CASSLRGNNSPLHF.

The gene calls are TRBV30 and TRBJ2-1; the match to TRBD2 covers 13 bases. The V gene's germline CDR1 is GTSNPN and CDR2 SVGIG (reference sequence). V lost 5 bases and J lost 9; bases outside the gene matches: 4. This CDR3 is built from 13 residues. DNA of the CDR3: TGTGCCTGGGGGACTAGCGGGGAAGTTGAGCAGTTCTTC. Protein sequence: CAWGTSGEVEQFF.

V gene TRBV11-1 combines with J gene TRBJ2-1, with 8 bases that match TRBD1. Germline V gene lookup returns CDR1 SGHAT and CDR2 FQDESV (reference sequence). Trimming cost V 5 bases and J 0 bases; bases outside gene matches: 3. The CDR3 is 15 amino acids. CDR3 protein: CASSITGGSYNEQFF. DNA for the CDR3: TGTGCCAGCAGCATCACAGGGGGCTCCTACAATGAGCAGTTCTTC.

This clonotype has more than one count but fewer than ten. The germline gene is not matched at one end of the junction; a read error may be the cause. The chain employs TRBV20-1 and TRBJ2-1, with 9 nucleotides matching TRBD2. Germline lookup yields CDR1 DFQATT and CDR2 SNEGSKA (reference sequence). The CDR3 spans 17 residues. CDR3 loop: CCARAVRAGGVYNEQFF. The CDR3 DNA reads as TGCTGTGCTAGAGCGGTTAGGGCGGGAGGGGTTTACAATGAGCAGTTCTTC.

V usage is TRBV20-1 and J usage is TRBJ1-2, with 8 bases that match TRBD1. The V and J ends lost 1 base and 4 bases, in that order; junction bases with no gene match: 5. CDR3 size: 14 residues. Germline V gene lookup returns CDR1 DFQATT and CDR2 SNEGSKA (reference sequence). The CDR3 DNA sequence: TGCAGTGCTAGAGTCCCAGGGGGCGGCTATGGCTACACCTTC. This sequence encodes CSARVPGGGYGYTF.

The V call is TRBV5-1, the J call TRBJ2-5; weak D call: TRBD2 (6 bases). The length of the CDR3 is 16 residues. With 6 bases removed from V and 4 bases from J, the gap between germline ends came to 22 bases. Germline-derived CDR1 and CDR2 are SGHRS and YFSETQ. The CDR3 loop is CASTPNLSGAGETQYF. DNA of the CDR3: TGCGCCAGCACCCCGAACCTTAGCGGAGCGGGAGAGACCCAGTACTTC.

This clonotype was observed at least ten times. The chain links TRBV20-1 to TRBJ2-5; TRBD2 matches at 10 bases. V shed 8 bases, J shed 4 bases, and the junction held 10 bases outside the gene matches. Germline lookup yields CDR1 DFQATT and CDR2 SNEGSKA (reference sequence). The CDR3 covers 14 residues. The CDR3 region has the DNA TGCAGTCCACAAACCGGGACTAGCGTAGAGACCCAGTACTTC. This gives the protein CSPQTGTSVETQYF.

The CDR3 is CASSFLPGGGSFGEQFF. The CDR3 coding sequence is TGTGCCAGCAGTTTTTTGCCTGGGGGCGGGAGTTTTGGCGAGCAGTTCTTC. The chain has TRBV6-5 and TRBJ2-1; possible D gene TRBD2, 7 bases. The V gene lost 4 bases and the J gene lost 10 bases, with 26 bases spanning the gap. The CDR3 spans 17 residues. Germline V gene lookup returns CDR1 MNHEY and CDR2 SVGAGI.

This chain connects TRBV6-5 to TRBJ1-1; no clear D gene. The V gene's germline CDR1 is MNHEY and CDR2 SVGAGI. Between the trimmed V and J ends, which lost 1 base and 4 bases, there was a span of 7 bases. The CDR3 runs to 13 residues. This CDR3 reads CASSYYRTTEAFF. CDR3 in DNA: TGTGCCAGCAGTTACTACCGGACCACTGAAGCTTTCTTT.

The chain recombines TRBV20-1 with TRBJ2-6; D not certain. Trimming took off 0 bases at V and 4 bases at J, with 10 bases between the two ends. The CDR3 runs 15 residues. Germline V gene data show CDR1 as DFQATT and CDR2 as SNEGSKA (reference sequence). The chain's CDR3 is CSARDQLSGANVLTF. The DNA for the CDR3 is TGCAGTGCTAGAGACCAGCTCTCGGGGGCCAACGTCCTGACTTTC.

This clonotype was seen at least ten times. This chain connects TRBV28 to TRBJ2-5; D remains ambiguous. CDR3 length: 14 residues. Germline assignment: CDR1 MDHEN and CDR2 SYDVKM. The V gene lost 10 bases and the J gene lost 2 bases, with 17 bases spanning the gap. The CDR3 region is CATPLRWFQETQYF. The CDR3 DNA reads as TGTGCCACTCCTCTCAGATGGTTTCAAGAGACCCAGTACTTC.

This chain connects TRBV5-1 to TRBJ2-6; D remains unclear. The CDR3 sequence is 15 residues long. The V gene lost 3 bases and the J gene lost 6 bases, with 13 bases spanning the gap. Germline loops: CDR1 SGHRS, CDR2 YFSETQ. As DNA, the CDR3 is TGCGCCAGCAGCTGGACCAACAGTTCGGCCAACGTCCTGACTTTC. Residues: CASSWTNSSANVLTF.

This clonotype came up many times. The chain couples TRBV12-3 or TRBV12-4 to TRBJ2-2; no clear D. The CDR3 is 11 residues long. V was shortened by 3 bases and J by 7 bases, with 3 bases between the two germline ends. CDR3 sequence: CASSFSGELFF. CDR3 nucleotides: TGTGCCAGCAGTTTTAGCGGGGAGCTGTTTTTT.

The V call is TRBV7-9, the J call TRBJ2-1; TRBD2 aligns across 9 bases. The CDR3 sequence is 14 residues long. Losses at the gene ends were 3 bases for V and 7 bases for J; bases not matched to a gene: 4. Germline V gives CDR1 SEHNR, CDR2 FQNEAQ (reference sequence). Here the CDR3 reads CASSFLLAGNEQFF. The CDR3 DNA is TGTGCCAGCAGCTTTCTGCTAGCGGGGAATGAGCAGTTCTTC.

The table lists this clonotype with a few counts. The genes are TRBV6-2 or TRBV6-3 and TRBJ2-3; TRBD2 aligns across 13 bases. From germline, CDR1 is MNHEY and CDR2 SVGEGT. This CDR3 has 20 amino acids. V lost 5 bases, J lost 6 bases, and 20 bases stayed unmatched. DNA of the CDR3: TGTGCCAGCAGTCCACTGGCGAAGGTACTAGCGGGAGGGCCTCGGGATACGCAGTATTTT. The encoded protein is CASSPLAKVLAGGPRDTQYF.

This CDR3 is CASSPPGGEAGELFF. The CDR3 region has the DNA TGTGCCAGCTCACCACCGGGAGGGGAAGCCGGGGAGCTGTTTTTT. V usage is TRBV18 and J usage is TRBJ2-2; 7 bases are a match to TRBD2. The CDR3 loop spans 15 amino acids. V gave up 0 bases and J gave up 6 bases; unmatched junction bases: 4. CDR1 and CDR2 from the germline V gene are KGHSH and LQKENI.

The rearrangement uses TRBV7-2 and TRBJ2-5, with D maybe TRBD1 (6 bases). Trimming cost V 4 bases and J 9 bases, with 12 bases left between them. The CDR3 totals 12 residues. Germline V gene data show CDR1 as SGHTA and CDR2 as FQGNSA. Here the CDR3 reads CASSSWTAAQYF. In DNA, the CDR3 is TGTGCCAGCAGCTCGTGGACAGCGGCCCAGTACTTC.

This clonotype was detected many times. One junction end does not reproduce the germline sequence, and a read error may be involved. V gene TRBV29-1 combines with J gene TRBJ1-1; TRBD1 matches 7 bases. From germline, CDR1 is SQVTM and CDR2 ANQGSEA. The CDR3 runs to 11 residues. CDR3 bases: TGCAGCGTCGAAGGACAGGAGCAAGCTTTCTTT. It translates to CSVEGQEQAFF.